These T cell receptor beta chains were read from a single sample in a study of shared clonotypes between healthy human individuals. The protocol was immunoSEQ multiplex PCR, while the TCRdb copy is restricted to in-frame clones and leaves out a portion. Among about 2.1 million clones listed, 85% to 95% were seen once. The sequenced sample consisted of naive CD8+ T cells from PBMCs. The receptor set was obtained from a man between 18 and 35 years old in good health. Some clones in this sample may be carry-over from other donors' samples. Both conserved end residues are part of each CDR3. Each record gives: CDR3 protein, CDR3 DNA, D gene, J gene, V gene, clone size. D genes are given only for firm matches. Rows may omit the clone size; those that give it use once, few, many or a size class.

CDR3 protein: CASSLVARNYEQYF; CDR3 DNA: TGTGCCAGCAGCTTAGTTGCCAGGAACTACGAGCAGTACTTC; D gene: .; J gene: TRBJ2-7; V gene: TRBV11-1; clone size: .
CDR3 protein: CASSNGVGSYNEQFF; CDR3 DNA: TGTGCCAGCAGTAATGGGGTTGGATCCTACAATGAGCAGTTCTTC; D gene: .; J gene: TRBJ2-1; V gene: TRBV27; clone size: .
CDR3 protein: CSVDGTDLPNTEAFF; CDR3 DNA: TGCAGCGTTGATGGGACAGACCTTCCGAACACTGAAGCTTTCTTT; D gene: TRBD1; J gene: TRBJ1-1; V gene: TRBV29-1; clone size: .
CDR3 protein: CASTAGDSTDTQYF; CDR3 DNA: TGTGCCAGCACCGCCGGGGATAGCACAGATACGCAGTATTTT; D gene: .; J gene: TRBJ2-3; V gene: TRBV6-5; clone size: .
CDR3 protein: CASSLIWAGTGEQYF; CDR3 DNA: TGTGCCAGCAGCTTGATCTGGGCGGGAACCGGCGAGCAGTACTTC; D gene: .; J gene: TRBJ2-7; V gene: TRBV5-6; clone size: .
CDR3 protein: CASSLKQGGTGELFF; CDR3 DNA: TGCGCCAGCAGCCTAAAACAGGGTGGCACCGGGGAGCTGTTTTTT; D gene: .; J gene: TRBJ2-2; V gene: TRBV4-3; clone size: .
CDR3 protein: CASPRGLTQLEQYF; CDR3 DNA: TGTGCCAGCCCGAGGGGCCTTACCCAGCTCGAGCAGTACTTC; D gene: .; J gene: TRBJ2-7; V gene: TRBV2; clone size: .
CDR3 protein: CASSNNRGETQYF; CDR3 DNA: TGTGCCAGCAGCAATAACAGGGGAGAGACCCAGTACTTC; D gene: TRBD1; J gene: TRBJ2-5; V gene: TRBV5-8; clone size: .
CDR3 protein: CASSSLKGEQFF; CDR3 DNA: TGTGCCAGCAGCTCGCTTAAGGGTGAGCAGTTCTTC; D gene: .; J gene: TRBJ2-1; V gene: TRBV7-9; clone size: .
CDR3 protein: CASTPSDREDTEAFF; CDR3 DNA: TGTGCCAGCACCCCATCGGACAGAGAGGACACTGAAGCTTTCTTT; D gene: .; J gene: TRBJ1-1; V gene: TRBV2; clone size: .
CDR3 protein: CASSFQESEYIQYF; CDR3 DNA: TGTGCCAGCAGCTTTCAAGAGTCGGAGTACATTCAGTACTTC; D gene: .; J gene: TRBJ2-4; V gene: TRBV7-9; clone size: once
CDR3 protein: CASSDSGGLLLAEAFF; CDR3 DNA: TGTGCCAGCAGTGATTCGGGGGGGCTCTTGTTGGCTGAAGCTTTCTTT; D gene: .; J gene: TRBJ1-1; V gene: TRBV25-1; clone size: .
CDR3 protein: CASSAARDLSYGYTF; CDR3 DNA: TGTGCCAGCAGCGCTGCCCGGGACCTATCCTATGGCTACACCTTC; D gene: .; J gene: TRBJ1-2; V gene: TRBV11-2; clone size: .
CDR3 protein: CASSPPDGRETQYF; CDR3 DNA: TGTGCCAGCAGCCCTCCCGATGGTAGGGAGACCCAGTACTTC; D gene: .; J gene: TRBJ2-5; V gene: TRBV9; clone size: .
CDR3 protein: CASGLVDSPYGYTF; CDR3 DNA: TGTGCTAGTGGTTTGGTAGACAGCCCCTATGGCTACACCTTC; D gene: .; J gene: TRBJ1-2; V gene: TRBV12-5; clone size: once
CDR3 protein: CASSLGRTEQYF; CDR3 DNA: TGTGCCAGCAGCTTAGGGAGGACCGAGCAGTACTTC; D gene: .; J gene: TRBJ2-7; V gene: TRBV7-8; clone size: .
CDR3 protein: CASSPVGGGTEAFF; CDR3 DNA: TGTGCCAGCTCACCTGTGGGAGGCGGCACTGAAGCTTTCTTT; D gene: .; J gene: TRBJ1-1; V gene: TRBV18; clone size: few
CDR3 protein: CASSLGQASMGNEQFF; CDR3 DNA: TGTGCCAGCAGCTTAGGACAGGCCTCCATGGGGAATGAGCAGTTCTTC; D gene: .; J gene: TRBJ2-1; V gene: TRBV13; clone size: .
CDR3 protein: CASRYNLASGRDRGPYEQYF; CDR3 DNA: TGCGCCAGCAGGTATAACCTCGCTAGCGGGAGAGATAGGGGCCCCTACGAGCAGTACTTC; D gene: TRBD2; J gene: TRBJ2-7; V gene: TRBV5-1; clone size: .
CDR3 protein: CATRKGLAEGINNEQFF; CDR3 DNA: TGTGCCACCAGAAAGGGACTAGCGGAGGGGATTAACAATGAGCAGTTCTTC; D gene: TRBD2; J gene: TRBJ2-1; V gene: TRBV15; clone size: .
CDR3 protein: CASSAGGSSYEQYF; CDR3 DNA: TGTGCCAGCAGCGCGGGCGGGAGCTCCTACGAGCAGTACTTC; D gene: TRBD2; J gene: TRBJ2-7; V gene: TRBV9; clone size: few
CDR3 protein: CASSADEEYGSPLHF; CDR3 DNA: TGTGCCAGCAGCGCGGACGAGGAGTACGGTTCACCCCTCCACTTT; D gene: .; J gene: TRBJ1-6; V gene: TRBV5-4; clone size: .
CDR3 protein: CSVLMWGGNTEAFF; CDR3 DNA: TGCAGCGTTCTGATGTGGGGGGGTAACACTGAAGCTTTCTTT; D gene: .; J gene: TRBJ1-1; V gene: TRBV29-1; clone size: .
CDR3 protein: CASRLQGWGGYTF; CDR3 DNA: TGTGCCAGCAGACTACAGGGGTGGGGCGGCTACACCTTC; D gene: TRBD1; J gene: TRBJ1-2; V gene: TRBV6-5; clone size: .
CDR3 protein: CATSRVLQGWQDTQYF; CDR3 DNA: TGTGCCACCAGCAGAGTCCTACAGGGGTGGCAAGATACGCAGTATTTT; D gene: TRBD1; J gene: TRBJ2-3; V gene: TRBV15; clone size: .
CDR3 protein: CASSFLQGNQPQHF; CDR3 DNA: TGTGCCAGCAGTTTTTTACAGGGCAATCAGCCCCAGCATTTT; D gene: .; J gene: TRBJ1-5; V gene: TRBV27; clone size: .
CDR3 protein: CASSLLSGDTQYF; CDR3 DNA: TGTGCCAGTAGTTTACTTTCCGGGGATACGCAGTATTTT; D gene: .; J gene: TRBJ2-3; V gene: TRBV19; clone size: .
CDR3 protein: CASSRSGRNNEQFF; CDR3 DNA: TGTGCCAGCAGCCGTAGCGGGAGGAACAATGAGCAGTTCTTC; D gene: TRBD2; J gene: TRBJ2-1; V gene: TRBV7-9; clone size: .
CDR3 protein: CASSLALAASTDTQYF; CDR3 DNA: TGCGCCAGCAGCTTGGCCCTAGCAGCTAGCACAGATACGCAGTATTTT; D gene: .; J gene: TRBJ2-3; V gene: TRBV5-1; clone size: .
CDR3 protein: CASSLREPVTGELFF; CDR3 DNA: TGTGCCAGCAGCCTGCGGGAGCCTGTCACCGGGGAGCTGTTTTTT; D gene: TRBD2; J gene: TRBJ2-2; V gene: TRBV14; clone size: .
CDR3 protein: CASSPGAGPLNNEQFF; CDR3 DNA: TGTGCCAGCTCCCCCGGGGCAGGGCCACTCAACAATGAGCAGTTCTTC; D gene: .; J gene: TRBJ2-1; V gene: TRBV18; clone size: .